What follows are 30 T cell receptor beta chains derived from one specimen sequenced in a study of cytomegalovirus exposure and HLA in healthy donors. Amplification used 60 Vbeta primers and 13 Jbeta primers. Profiled with immunoSEQ multiplex PCR; TCRdb holds only in-frame clones, not every one. The table shows 180,000 or so clones, with 70% to 90% occurring only once. Material: PBMCs. The receptors come from a man between 18 and 29 years old in good health and CMV-seropositive.

The V and J genes are TRBV7-2 and TRBJ2-5; no definite D call. V was cut by 5 bases and J by 2 bases, with 18 bases left in between. CDR3 length equals 16 residues. In germline, CDR1 is SGHTA, CDR2 FQGNSA. CDR3 region: CASSLAALIPQETQYF. Here the CDR3 DNA reads TGTGCCAGCAGCCTGGCCGCACTAATCCCACAAGAGACCCAGTACTTC.

This chain links TRBV5-4 with TRBJ2-2; no firm D call. The V gene's germline CDR1 is SGHNT and CDR2 YYREEE (reference sequence). The CDR3 consists of 13 residues. Trimming left V 1 base short and J 1 base short, with 2 bases between. The CDR3 loop is CASSLQNTGELFF. The CDR3 region has the DNA TGTGCCAGCAGCTTGCAGAACACCGGGGAGCTGTTTTTT.

This clone was detected only a few times. V gene TRBV4-1 combines with J gene TRBJ1-5, with TRBD1 as a possible D gene (5 bases). Germline V gene data show CDR1 as MGHRA and CDR2 as YSYEKL. V was clipped by 3 bases and J by 4 bases, with 13 bases between them. The CDR3 consists of 15 residues. CDR3 in amino acids: CASSQDASGNQPQHF. The CDR3 nucleotides are TGCGCCAGCAGCCAGGACGCCTCAGGGAATCAGCCCCAGCATTTT.

This clone was recorded a few times. The chain uses TRBV7-6 and TRBJ2-7; possible D gene TRBD1, 5 bases. Germline V gives CDR1 SGHVS, CDR2 FNYEAQ. The V gene lost 1 base and the J gene lost 2 bases, with 6 bases spanning the gap. The CDR3 has 13 amino acids. CDR3 sequence (DNA): TGTGCCAGCAGCTTAGGACAGCCCTACGAGCAGTACTTC. Amino acid sequence: CASSLGQPYEQYF.

Of note for this clone: The junction departs from the called germline gene at one end, perhaps through a read error. J is TRBJ1-6 and V is TRBV11-1; TRBD1 matches 11 bases. The CDR3 consists of 15 residues. CDR1 is SGHAT and CDR2 is FQDESV in the germline V gene (reference sequence). This CDR3 reads CASSLAGQGVTPPHF. CDR3 coding DNA: TGTGCCAGCAGCTTAGCGGGACAGGGGGTCACACCCCCCCACTTT.

The chain carries TRBV9 and TRBJ2-7; D perhaps matches TRBD2 (6 bases). Germline-derived CDR1 and CDR2 are SGDLS and YYNGEE. V was trimmed by 0 bases and J by 0 bases, leaving 10 bases between them. CDR3 length: 15 residues. CDR3 sequence: CASSVATGLSYEQYF. CDR3 DNA: TGTGCCAGCAGCGTAGCTACGGGACTCTCCTACGAGCAGTACTTC.

V gene TRBV11-2 combines with J gene TRBJ2-7; D is undetermined. This CDR3 spans 14 amino acids. CDR1 and CDR2 (germline): SGHAT, FQNNGV. V dropped 5 bases and J dropped 2 bases, with 13 bases sitting between them. The CDR3 sequence: CASSPRSSAYEQYF. The CDR3 DNA reads TGTGCCAGCAGCCCCAGATCCTCAGCCTACGAGCAGTACTTC.

This sequence joins TRBV5-1 and TRBJ2-1, with 7 bases that match TRBD2. V was pared by 0 bases and J by 0 bases, with 6 bases of the junction left unmatched. CDR3 length: 17 residues. From germline, CDR1 is SGHRS and CDR2 YFSETQ. The DNA for the CDR3 is TGCGCCAGCAGCTTGGCCCTAGCGGTGAGCTCCTACAATGAGCAGTTCTTC. As protein: CASSLALAVSSYNEQFF. The whole variable domain, filled in from reference TRBV5-1 and TRBJ2-1, reads KAGVTQTPRYLIKTRGQQVTLSCSPISGHRSVSWYQQTPGQGLQFLFEYFSETQRNKGNFPGRFSGRQFSNSRSEMNVSTLELGDSALYLCASSLALAVSSYNEQFFGPGTRLTVL.

This chain joins TRBV5-1 and TRBJ2-3; D is perhaps TRBD1 (5 bases). This CDR3 has 17 residues. Germline lookup yields CDR1 SGHRS and CDR2 YFSETQ. The germline V and J ends were trimmed by 4 bases and 1 base, with 19 bases remaining between them. Written as DNA, the CDR3 is TGCGCCAGCAGCGGAATGGTGGGGCAGGGCGGCACAGATACGCAGTATTTT. Residues: CASSGMVGQGGTDTQYF.

The count of this clone is one. The chain combines TRBV10-2 with TRBJ2-2; 7 nucleotides line up with TRBD1. The V segment lost 0 bases and the J segment 1 base; nucleotides outside the gene matches: 2. The CDR3 covers 16 residues. Per the germline V gene, CDR1 is WSHSY and CDR2 is SAAADI. The CDR3 DNA follows: TGCGCCAGCAGTGAGTCAGGGGGCTTGAACACCGGGGAGCTGTTTTTT. It specifies CASSESGGLNTGELFF.

The genes are TRBV6-5 and TRBJ1-1; perhaps TRBD1 as D (6 bases). Germline V gene sequence: CDR1 MNHEY, CDR2 SVGAGI. Trimming left V 8 bases short and J 1 base short, with 14 bases between. CDR3 length equals 14 residues. The CDR3 here is CASGPDRKNTEAFF. In DNA, the CDR3 is TGTGCCAGCGGTCCCGACAGGAAGAACACTGAAGCTTTCTTT.

This clone was found a few times. The chain joins TRBV9 to TRBJ1-4; TRBD1 aligns across 11 bases. The V gene's germline CDR1 is SGDLS and CDR2 YYNGEE. CDR3 size: 15 residues. After removal of 3 bases from V and 8 bases from J, the junction contained 6 bases not matched to a gene. This CDR3 reads CASSAGTGGGEKLFF. In DNA, the CDR3 is TGTGCCAGCAGCGCCGGGACAGGGGGAGGAGAAAAACTGTTTTTT. The full variable domain, completed using reference TRBV9 and TRBJ1-4, is DSGVTQTPKHLITATGQRVTLRCSPRSGDLSVYWYQQSLDQGLQFLIQYYNGEERAKGNILERFSAQQFPDLHSELNLSSLELGDSALYFCASSAGTGGGEKLFFGSGTQLSVL.

This clone has only one observation. The chain carries TRBV2 and TRBJ2-5; possibly TRBD1 for D (6 bases). CDR1 and CDR2 (germline): SNHLY, FYNNEI. V was shortened by 3 bases and J by 0 bases, with 11 bases between the two germline ends. The CDR3 is made up of 15 amino acids. CDR3 sequence reads: CASSESGGYQETQYF. DNA of the CDR3: TGTGCCAGCAGTGAGAGTGGGGGCTACCAAGAGACCCAGTACTTC. The whole variable domain, remainder taken from reference TRBV2 and TRBJ2-5, is EPEVTQTPSHQVTQMGQEVILRCVPISNHLYFYWYRQILGQKVEFLVSFYNNEISEKSEIFDDQFSVERPDGSNFTLKIRSTKLEDSAMYFCASSESGGYQETQYFGPGTRLLVL.

This CDR3 reads CARTSGASTDTQYF. The CDR3 DNA is TGTGCCAGGACTAGCGGCGCTAGCACAGATACGCAGTATTTT. The genes are TRBV2 and TRBJ2-3; 9 positions agree with TRBD2. Germline V gene sequence: CDR1 SNHLY, CDR2 FYNNEI. This CDR3 is built from 14 residues. With V trimmed by 9 bases and J by 0 bases, 4 bases remained unmatched. Full variable domain (remainder filled in from reference TRBV2 and TRBJ2-3): EPEVTQTPSHQVTQMGQEVILRCVPISNHLYFYWYRQILGQKVEFLVSFYNNEISEKSEIFDDQFSVERPDGSNFTLKIRSTKLEDSAMYFCARTSGASTDTQYFGPGTRLTVL.

This clone was detected once. This sequence joins TRBV10-2 and TRBJ2-7; D may be TRBD1 or TRBD2 (7 bases each). The ends were cut back, 10 bases at V and 6 bases at J, with 16 bases in the middle. There are 12 residues in the CDR3. From germline, CDR1 is WSHSY and CDR2 SAAADI. This chain's CDR3 is CATSGTAGEQYF. CDR3 in DNA: TGCGCCACCAGCGGGACAGCGGGCGAGCAGTACTTC.

The V gene is TRBV5-1, the J gene TRBJ2-3; possible D gene TRBD2, 7 bases. CDR1 is SGHRS, CDR2 YFSETQ, per germline. This CDR3 spans 14 amino acids. Trimming pared 5 bases from V and 2 bases from J, leaving 12 bases between. The CDR3: CASRFGGLTDTQYF. The CDR3 nucleotides read TGCGCCAGCAGGTTCGGGGGGCTCACAGATACGCAGTATTTT.

As DNA, the CDR3 is TGTGCCAGCAGCCGTCTAGGCACAGATACGCAGTATTTT. It translates to CASSRLGTDTQYF. The rearrangement uses TRBV9 and TRBJ2-3, with D hard to call. There are 13 residues in the CDR3. From germline, CDR1 is SGDLS and CDR2 YYNGEE. V dropped 4 bases and J dropped 1 base, with 7 bases sitting between them.

The chain carries TRBV6-5 and TRBJ1-6; 8 positions agree with TRBD1. The trim removed 5 bases at V and 13 bases at J, leaving 4 bases unmatched. The CDR3 totals 12 residues. Germline-derived CDR1 and CDR2 are MNHEY and SVGAGI. The CDR3 region is CASSKTGDPLHF. The CDR3 nucleotides are TGTGCCAGCAGTAAGACAGGGGATCCCCTCCACTTT.

The rearrangement joins TRBV10-1 to TRBJ2-5; a possible D gene is TRBD1 (6 bases). The CDR3 contains 13 residues. CDR1 is WNHNN and CDR2 is SYGVQD in the germline V gene (reference sequence). V lost 4 bases and J 2 bases, leaving 8 bases between the germline ends. The CDR3 DNA reads as TGCGCCAGCAGTGGCGGACAGCAAGAGACCCAGTACTTC. Translated, it gives CASSGGQQETQYF.

This sequence joins TRBV7-2 and TRBJ1-1; D gene uncertain. The CDR3 is 14 amino acids. Trimming pared 5 bases from V and 3 bases from J, leaving 13 bases between. Germline loops: CDR1 SGHTA, CDR2 FQGNSA. CDR3 coding DNA: TGTGCCAGCAGCCCCCCCAACAGTCACACTGAAGCTTTCTTT. It translates to CASSPPNSHTEAFF.

The chain combines TRBV27 with TRBJ1-5; D ambiguous. Trimming stripped 3 bases from V and 6 bases from J, with 12 bases between. The CDR3 runs 14 residues. CDR1 is MNHEY, CDR2 SMNVEV, per germline (reference sequence). CDR3 region: CASSFSRGAQPQHF. As DNA, the CDR3 is TGTGCCAGCAGTTTCTCTCGGGGTGCTCAGCCCCAGCATTTT.

The rearrangement links TRBV19 to TRBJ2-1; TRBD1 might be the D (6 bases). Trimming cost V 3 bases and J 9 bases, with 18 bases left between them. The CDR3 has 15 residues. Germline V gene lookup returns CDR1 LNHDA and CDR2 SQIVND (reference sequence). The CDR3 is CASSIAGSRGGEQFF. The DNA of the CDR3 is TGTGCCAGTAGTATCGCCGGGTCCCGAGGGGGTGAGCAGTTCTTC. The entire variable domain, with the rest obtained from reference TRBV19 and TRBJ2-1, is as follows: DGGITQSPKYLFRKEGQNVTLSCEQNLNHDAMYWYRQDPGQGLRLIYYSQIVNDFQKGDIAEGYSVSREKKESFPLTVTSAQKNPTAFYLCASSIAGSRGGEQFFGPGTRLTVL.

CDR3 amino acids: CASSRTGLKVNTEAFF. CDR3 nucleotides: TGTGCCAGCAGTAGGACAGGGTTGAAAGTGAACACTGAAGCTTTCTTT. The V gene is TRBV28, the J gene TRBJ1-1; 8 bases are shared with TRBD1. CDR1 is MDHEN, CDR2 SYDVKM, per germline. J lost 0 bases, V lost 5 bases, and 8 bases had no gene match. The CDR3 has 16 residues.

This rearrangement joins TRBV7-9 to TRBJ2-1; D not resolved. The CDR3 is made up of 12 amino acids. Germline-derived CDR1 and CDR2 are SEHNR and FQNEAQ (reference sequence). V was cut by 5 bases and J by 10 bases, with 12 bases left in between. The CDR3 region is CASSLNSVEQFF. In DNA, the CDR3 is TGTGCCAGCAGCCTTAACTCCGTCGAGCAGTTCTTC.

This clone showed up just a few times. For the CDR3, the DNA is TGCGCCAGCAGCCTAGGTGGACTTGCCCCAGGAAATTCACCCCTCCACTTT. This gives the protein CASSLGGLAPGNSPLHF. The chain couples TRBV4-3 to TRBJ1-6; the D is unclear. Germline V lookup: CDR1 LGHNA, CDR2 YSLEER. The CDR3 loop spans 17 amino acids. Between the trimmed V and J ends, which lost 4 bases and 7 bases, there was a span of 20 bases.

This chain links TRBV20-1 with TRBJ1-1; weak D call: TRBD1 (6 bases). Germline lookup yields CDR1 DFQATT and CDR2 SNEGSKA (reference sequence). V was cut by 6 bases and J by 5 bases, with 10 bases left in between. This CDR3 is 11 amino acids long. CDR3 residues: CSAPGETEAFF. DNA of the CDR3: TGCAGTGCCCCAGGGGAGACTGAAGCTTTCTTT.

This chain uses TRBV5-6 with TRBJ2-6; D unclear. CDR3 size: 13 residues. The V gene's germline CDR1 is SGHDT and CDR2 YYEEEE. V was shortened by 4 bases and J by 3 bases, with 5 bases between the two germline ends. The CDR3 spells CASSLFGANVLTF. The CDR3 DNA reads as TGTGCCAGCAGCCTGTTTGGGGCCAACGTCCTGACTTTC.

The J gene is TRBJ1-6, the V gene TRBV19; D is possibly TRBD1 (5 bases). The CDR3 extends over 16 amino acids. In germline, CDR1 is LNHDA, CDR2 SQIVND (reference sequence). V was clipped by 1 base and J by 0 bases, with 7 bases between them. The CDR3 coding sequence is TGTGCCAGTAGTATAGCCAGGGTCTCCTATAATTCACCCCTCCACTTT. Protein sequence: CASSIARVSYNSPLHF.

The gene calls are TRBV10-2 and TRBJ2-7; the D gene is possibly TRBD1 (6 bases). The germline V and J ends were trimmed by 6 bases and 1 base, with 22 bases remaining between them. Germline V gene lookup returns CDR1 WSHSY and CDR2 SAAADI. The CDR3 sequence is 17 residues long. Here the CDR3 DNA reads TGCGCCAGCAGAGGGGGTCTGGGGAGCGGTGGGTCCTACGAGCAGTACTTC. Translated, it gives CASRGGLGSGGSYEQYF.

The gene calls are TRBV6-5 and TRBJ2-7; no firm D call. V was cut by 2 bases and J by 7 bases, with 12 bases left in between. Germline-derived CDR1 and CDR2 are MNHEY and SVGAGI. The CDR3 totals 13 residues. The CDR3 spells CASSYPQRGEQYF. In DNA form, the CDR3 reads TGTGCCAGCAGTTACCCCCAGCGTGGGGAGCAGTACTTC.